The source of this T cell receptor beta chain is a study of human T cells and chemical hapten exposure. On the study more broadly: Investigators sensitized roughly 2 cm by roughly 2 cm of upper inner arm skin with 2% DPC.

V was pared by 7 bases and J by 7 bases, with 17 bases between. The CDR3 length is 15 residues. CDR1 and CDR2 (germline): MNHEY, SVGEGT. Time point defined: patch test 2, 6 weeks after DPC sensitization. The treatment here: therapeutic diphenylcyclopropenone sensitization with weekly scalp DPC. This clonotype was found many times. Authors' analysis steps: TCR counts had a median of about 100,000 per sample and spanned roughly 20,000 to 750,000. TCRdb analysed the RACE reads with MiXCR anew, one entry per CDR3 protein. These V and J calls derive from TCRdb rather than the authors' analysis. The data show about 40,000 distinct CDR3 sequences, 3% to 3.5% seen once.

The rearrangement uses TRBV6-2 or TRBV6-3 and TRBJ1-6; possible D gene TRBD1, 5 bases. The TCR originated in a man aged 35-49 years with alopecia areata. Some clones in this sample may be carry-over from other donors' samples. The sample was whole blood, taken in connection with sensitization to the hapten diphenylcyclopropenone (DPC). The DNA of the CDR3 is TGTGCCAGCAAACCTAGACAACCAGGGAATTCACCCCTCCACTTT. This sequence encodes CASKPRQPGNSPLHF.